These T cell receptor beta chains were read from a single sample in a study of cytomegalovirus exposure and HLA in healthy donors. The data were produced by immunoSEQ multiplex PCR, yet TCRdb's version contains in-frame clones alone and is incomplete. Of under 140,000 clones listed, 65% to 80% are singletons. The sample was PBMCs. These receptors originate from a man aged 30 to 45 in good health and CMV-seropositive. Each CDR3 is given with its conserved first and last residue. A D gene is named only where the DNA matches it firmly. Not every row has a clone size; where given, it reads once, few, many or a size class.

abundance: many; j_gene: TRBJ2-1; v_gene: TRBV4-1; d_gene: TRBD1; CDR3nt: TGCGCCAGCAGCTACCCGGGTGACAGGGTCAATGAGCAGTTCTTC; CDR3aa: CASSYPGDRVNEQFF
abundance: -; j_gene: TRBJ2-1; v_gene: TRBV10-2; d_gene: TRBD1; CDR3nt: TGCGCCAGCAGTGAGGGGGGGACAGGGTACGTTGAGCAGTTCTTC; CDR3aa: CASSEGGTGYVEQFF
abundance: once; j_gene: TRBJ2-7; v_gene: TRBV29-1; d_gene: -; CDR3nt: TGCAGCGTTCGACACACCCAGGGTGAAGAGCAGTACTTC; CDR3aa: CSVRHTQGEEQYF
abundance: -; j_gene: TRBJ2-3; v_gene: TRBV7-3; d_gene: -; CDR3nt: TGTGCCAGCAGCTTAAAGGGGGGGGCAAGCACAGATACGCAGTATTTT; CDR3aa: CASSLKGGASTDTQYF
abundance: -; j_gene: TRBJ1-1; v_gene: TRBV5-8; d_gene: -; CDR3nt: TGTGCCAGCAGCTTGGAGGGGACAAGCATGAACACTGAAGCTTTCTTT; CDR3aa: CASSLEGTSMNTEAFF
abundance: -; j_gene: TRBJ1-2; v_gene: TRBV21-1; d_gene: -; CDR3nt: TGTGCCATCCTCAACAATGGCTACACCTTC; CDR3aa: CAILNNGYTF
abundance: -; j_gene: TRBJ2-2; v_gene: TRBV6-1; d_gene: -; CDR3nt: TGTGCCAGCAGTGAAATTTATGGGAGAGGGGAGCTGTTTTTT; CDR3aa: CASSEIYGRGELFF
abundance: -; j_gene: TRBJ2-3; v_gene: TRBV2; d_gene: -; CDR3nt: TGTGCCAGCATATCTAGCGGCCTCGGGGGCACGCAGTATTTT; CDR3aa: CASISSGLGGTQYF
abundance: -; j_gene: TRBJ2-2; v_gene: TRBV27; d_gene: -; CDR3nt: TGTGCCAGCAGGGTGGCGCCGGGAACCGGGGAGCTGTTTTTT; CDR3aa: CASRVAPGTGELFF
abundance: few; j_gene: TRBJ1-1; v_gene: TRBV5-1; d_gene: TRBD1; CDR3nt: TGCGCCAGCAGCTACAGGGGGCAGATAGCTTTCTTT; CDR3aa: CASSYRGQIAFF
abundance: -; j_gene: TRBJ1-2; v_gene: TRBV9; d_gene: -; CDR3nt: TGTGCCAGCAGCGTAGCTACGGGGAACTATGGCTACACCTTC; CDR3aa: CASSVATGNYGYTF
abundance: -; j_gene: TRBJ1-1; v_gene: TRBV7-9; d_gene: -; CDR3nt: TGTGCCAGCAGGTTGACAGTGAACACTGAAGCTTTCTTT; CDR3aa: CASRLTVNTEAFF
abundance: many; j_gene: TRBJ1-2; v_gene: TRBV5-1; d_gene: -; CDR3nt: TGCGCCAGCAGCTTGGACAGGGATGGCTACACCTTC; CDR3aa: CASSLDRDGYTF
abundance: -; j_gene: TRBJ2-3; v_gene: TRBV5-5; d_gene: TRBD1; CDR3nt: TGTGCCAGCAGCTTGAGACAGGGCGGAACAGATACGCAGTATTTT; CDR3aa: CASSLRQGGTDTQYF
abundance: -; j_gene: TRBJ2-7; v_gene: TRBV27; d_gene: -; CDR3nt: TGTGCCAGCAGTTTCGGCCAGGGGATAAGCGAGCAGTACTTC; CDR3aa: CASSFGQGISEQYF
abundance: -; j_gene: TRBJ1-1; v_gene: TRBV7-9; d_gene: -; CDR3nt: TGTGCCAGCAGCCGACCTCAGGGCGGGAACACTGAAGCTTTCTTT; CDR3aa: CASSRPQGGNTEAFF
abundance: -; j_gene: TRBJ2-7; v_gene: TRBV6-5; d_gene: TRBD1; CDR3nt: TGTGCCAGCAGTTACGGGTCAGGGGGCGAGCAGTACTTC; CDR3aa: CASSYGSGGEQYF
abundance: -; j_gene: TRBJ1-5; v_gene: TRBV9; d_gene: -; CDR3nt: TGTGCCAGCAGCCCGGGGAGCAATCAGCCCCAGCATTTT; CDR3aa: CASSPGSNQPQHF
abundance: once; j_gene: TRBJ2-7; v_gene: TRBV11-1; d_gene: TRBD2; CDR3nt: TGTGCCAGCAGCTTAGCCCTTAGCTCGACTAGCGGGGGGCGAATGAGGCAGTACTTC; CDR3aa: CASSLALSSTSGGRMRQYF
abundance: -; j_gene: TRBJ1-4; v_gene: TRBV11-3; d_gene: -; CDR3nt: TGTGCCAGCAGCTGGAGGGACGGGAATGAAAAACTGTTTTTT; CDR3aa: CASSWRDGNEKLFF
abundance: -; j_gene: TRBJ2-7; v_gene: TRBV19; d_gene: -; CDR3nt: TGTGCCAGTAGTATAAATCTTGGGGGCAGGTACGAGCAGTACTTC; CDR3aa: CASSINLGGRYEQYF
abundance: -; j_gene: TRBJ1-2; v_gene: TRBV7-9; d_gene: TRBD1; CDR3nt: TGTGCCAGCAGCTTAGACTACTCCGGGACAGGGCTAAATGGCTACACCTTC; CDR3aa: CASSLDYSGTGLNGYTF
abundance: -; j_gene: TRBJ2-2; v_gene: TRBV5-1; d_gene: TRBD1; CDR3nt: TGCGCCAGCAGCCCGGGACAGGGGGGTGTCGAGCTGTTTTTT; CDR3aa: CASSPGQGGVELFF
abundance: -; j_gene: TRBJ2-1; v_gene: TRBV4-3; d_gene: TRBD2; CDR3nt: TGCGCCAGCAGCCAAGCGCGAGGAGCGGGGGTTTACAATGAGCAGTTCTTC; CDR3aa: CASSQARGAGVYNEQFF
abundance: -; j_gene: TRBJ2-7; v_gene: TRBV27; d_gene: TRBD2; CDR3nt: TGTGCCAGCAGTTTAATCAGGGACTACGGGCAGTACTTC; CDR3aa: CASSLIRDYGQYF
abundance: -; j_gene: TRBJ2-2; v_gene: TRBV5-4; d_gene: TRBD2; CDR3nt: TGTGCCAGCAGCTTCCGGCGGCGGGGGGAGAACACCGGGGAGCTGTTTTTT; CDR3aa: CASSFRRRGENTGELFF
abundance: -; j_gene: TRBJ2-4; v_gene: TRBV28; d_gene: -; CDR3nt: TGTGCCAGCAGGACTCCGGGACAAGAACGTCACTACTTC; CDR3aa: CASRTPGQERHYF
abundance: -; j_gene: TRBJ2-4; v_gene: TRBV19; d_gene: -; CDR3nt: TGTGCCAGTGGAAAAAGGCGGAGGGAAAACATTCAGTACTTC; CDR3aa: CASGKRRRENIQYF
abundance: -; j_gene: TRBJ2-5; v_gene: TRBV27; d_gene: -; CDR3nt: TGTGCCAGCAGTTCCCGGTTTCTACCCAAAGAGACCCAGTACTTC; CDR3aa: CASSSRFLPKETQYF
abundance: few; j_gene: TRBJ2-7; v_gene: TRBV18; d_gene: -; CDR3nt: TGTGCCAGCTCGCTCAGGGCGCGCAGTGAGCAGTACTTC; CDR3aa: CASSLRARSEQYF
abundance: -; j_gene: TRBJ2-3; v_gene: TRBV10-2; d_gene: -; CDR3nt: TGCGCCAGCAGACCCGGGACTAGCACAGATACGCAGTATTTT; CDR3aa: CASRPGTSTDTQYF